The rows below give T cell receptor beta chains drawn from one sample of a study of metastatic and nonmetastatic thyroid tumors. MiXCR re-clonotyped the PCR reads for TCRdb. The sample records about 16,000 clones, roughly 20% being singletons. The sample consisted of adjacent normal tissue. The receptors stem from a female donor with papillary thyroid cancer or a benign thyroid nodule (not recorded which). Some clones in this sample may be carry-over from other donors' samples. The CDR3 runs from the conserved cysteine through the conserved F or W. A D gene is named only where the DNA matches it firmly. Clone sizes are given selectively: once, few, many, or a class where the clone is expanded.

d_call: TRBD1; clone_size: medium-sized; v_call: TRBV28; j_call: TRBJ2-5; cdr3_nt: TGTGCCAGCAGTTTTTCAGGGGGCCAAGAGACCCAGTACTTC; cdr3_aa: CASSFSGGQETQYF
d_call: .; clone_size: many; v_call: TRBV11-3; j_call: TRBJ2-1; cdr3_nt: TGTGCCAGCAGCTTAGATCTTTGGGAGGCTAACAATGAGCAGTTCTTC; cdr3_aa: CASSLDLWEANNEQFF
d_call: .; clone_size: medium-sized; v_call: TRBV6-1; j_call: TRBJ1-6; cdr3_nt: TGTGCCAGCAGACCCGACAGGATATATAATTCACCCCTCCACTTT; cdr3_aa: CASRPDRIYNSPLHF
d_call: .; clone_size: .; v_call: TRBV5-1; j_call: TRBJ2-3; cdr3_nt: TGCGCCAGCAGGGAGGCAGCAAACACAGATACGCAGTATTTT; cdr3_aa: CASREAANTDTQYF
d_call: TRBD2; clone_size: .; v_call: TRBV11-2; j_call: TRBJ2-3; cdr3_nt: TGTGCCAGCAGCTTAGATTCCCGGGGGGTAGATACGCAGTATTTT; cdr3_aa: CASSLDSRGVDTQYF
d_call: .; clone_size: .; v_call: TRBV12-3/TRBV12-4; j_call: TRBJ2-7; cdr3_nt: TGTGCCAGCAGCCACGATCGGCCTAGGGACTACGAGCAGTACTTC; cdr3_aa: CASSHDRPRDYEQYF
d_call: .; clone_size: medium-sized; v_call: TRBV7-6; j_call: TRBJ2-7; cdr3_nt: TGTGCCAGCAGCAGAGGTAGTGCAGGCGAGCAGTACTTC; cdr3_aa: CASSRGSAGEQYF
d_call: .; clone_size: .; v_call: TRBV2; j_call: TRBJ2-1; cdr3_nt: TGTGCCAGCGGTGGTGACCTCTTTTACAATGAGCAGTTCTTC; cdr3_aa: CASGGDLFYNEQFF
d_call: .; clone_size: .; v_call: TRBV2; j_call: TRBJ1-2; cdr3_nt: TGTGCCAGGGGCAGGCGACACTACGGCTACACCTTC; cdr3_aa: CARGRRHYGYTF
d_call: .; clone_size: many; v_call: TRBV28; j_call: TRBJ1-1; cdr3_nt: TGTGCCAGCAGTGCAGGGTCGGGGACTGAAGCTTTCTTT; cdr3_aa: CASSAGSGTEAFF
d_call: .; clone_size: .; v_call: TRBV9; j_call: TRBJ1-2; cdr3_nt: TGTGCCAGCAGCGTGGCAGGGGATAACTATGGCTACACCTTC; cdr3_aa: CASSVAGDNYGYTF
d_call: .; clone_size: medium-sized; v_call: TRBV2; j_call: TRBJ1-4; cdr3_nt: TGTGCCAGCAGTGATGGGGGGACTGGTGAAAAACTGTTTTTT; cdr3_aa: CASSDGGTGEKLFF
d_call: .; clone_size: medium-sized; v_call: TRBV20-1; j_call: TRBJ1-2; cdr3_nt: TGCAGTGCTAGACTACAGGGTAGCCATGGCTACACCTTC; cdr3_aa: CSARLQGSHGYTF
d_call: TRBD2; clone_size: few; v_call: TRBV12-3/TRBV12-4; j_call: TRBJ2-7; cdr3_nt: TGTGCCAGCAGGGCTGGGACTAGCGGGCGATCTTACTACGAGCAGTACTTC; cdr3_aa: CASRAGTSGRSYYEQYF
d_call: TRBD1; clone_size: .; v_call: TRBV5-1; j_call: TRBJ2-1; cdr3_nt: TGCGCCAGCAGCTTGGGGGACAGGGAATTACGTGAGCAGTTCTTC; cdr3_aa: CASSLGDRELREQFF
d_call: TRBD1; clone_size: .; v_call: TRBV9; j_call: TRBJ1-3; cdr3_nt: TGTGCCAGCAGCGCAGGGGACAGGGAGGAAGGAAACACCATATATTTT; cdr3_aa: CASSAGDREEGNTIYF
d_call: TRBD2; clone_size: .; v_call: TRBV11-3; j_call: TRBJ2-7; cdr3_nt: TGTGCCAGCAGCTTAGGACTAGCGGTTACCTACGAGCAGTACTTC; cdr3_aa: CASSLGLAVTYEQYF
d_call: .; clone_size: few; v_call: TRBV28; j_call: TRBJ1-6; cdr3_nt: TGTGCCAGCAGTACGGCGCTGGGGATTTCACCCCTCCACTTT; cdr3_aa: CASSTALGISPLHF
d_call: .; clone_size: many; v_call: TRBV7-3; j_call: TRBJ2-2; cdr3_nt: TGTGCCAGCAGCTTTGTTACCTCGGGGGCGCGGGGCACCGGGGAGCTGTTTTTT; cdr3_aa: CASSFVTSGARGTGELFF
d_call: TRBD2; clone_size: .; v_call: TRBV20-1; j_call: TRBJ2-1; cdr3_nt: TGCAGTGCTAATTTTGGCAGCGGGAGAGAGGTCAATGAGCAGTTCTTC; cdr3_aa: CSANFGSGREVNEQFF
d_call: .; clone_size: .; v_call: TRBV6-1; j_call: TRBJ2-7; cdr3_nt: TGTGCCAGCAGTGGAGGGGGGTCTATATCCTACGAGCAGTACTTC; cdr3_aa: CASSGGGSISYEQYF
d_call: TRBD2; clone_size: few; v_call: TRBV28; j_call: TRBJ2-2; cdr3_nt: TGTGCCAGCATTTCACGTGGGGGGGTTCCCGGGGAGCTGTTTTTT; cdr3_aa: CASISRGGVPGELFF
d_call: .; clone_size: .; v_call: TRBV29-1; j_call: TRBJ2-5; cdr3_nt: TGCATCGTTCTGGGCAGTGGTGGGGAGACCCAGTACTTC; cdr3_aa: CIVLGSGGETQYF
d_call: TRBD2; clone_size: few; v_call: TRBV10-1; j_call: TRBJ2-1; cdr3_nt: TGCGCCAGCAGTGTAGCCGAGACTAGCGTGTACAATGAGCAGTTCTTC; cdr3_aa: CASSVAETSVYNEQFF
d_call: TRBD1; clone_size: .; v_call: TRBV5-8; j_call: TRBJ1-6; cdr3_nt: TGTGCCAGCAGCAGTGGGACAGACCATAATTCACCCCTCCACTTT; cdr3_aa: CASSSGTDHNSPLHF
d_call: TRBD1; clone_size: many; v_call: TRBV19; j_call: TRBJ2-7; cdr3_nt: TGTGCCACTTCGCGTATCCCGGGACAGGGTTTAAACGAGCAGTACTTC; cdr3_aa: CATSRIPGQGLNEQYF
d_call: TRBD1; clone_size: many; v_call: TRBV10-2; j_call: TRBJ1-5; cdr3_nt: TGCGCCAGCAGGGGACAGGGCGATAATCAGCCCCAGCATTTT; cdr3_aa: CASRGQGDNQPQHF
d_call: .; clone_size: few; v_call: TRBV6-5; j_call: TRBJ2-1; cdr3_nt: TGTGCCAGCGGTCAGGGGGCGGGAGAGGAGTTCTTC; cdr3_aa: CASGQGAGEEFF
d_call: TRBD1; clone_size: once; v_call: TRBV11-2; j_call: TRBJ2-1; cdr3_nt: TGTGCCAGCAGCTTACTCTCCTGGACAGGGGGCGTTAGCAATGAGCAGTTCTTC; cdr3_aa: CASSLLSWTGGVSNEQFF
d_call: TRBD2; clone_size: .; v_call: TRBV12-3/TRBV12-4; j_call: TRBJ2-3; cdr3_nt: TGTGCCAGCAGTATGTGTACTAGCGCCTGCACAGATACGCAGTATTTT; cdr3_aa: CASSMCTSACTDTQYF
d_call: .; clone_size: many; v_call: TRBV24-1; j_call: TRBJ2-1; cdr3_nt: TGTGCCACCAGTGATCCGCTGGGTGGCAATGAGCAGTTCTTC; cdr3_aa: CATSDPLGGNEQFF
d_call: .; clone_size: once; v_call: TRBV24-1; j_call: TRBJ2-6; cdr3_nt: TGTGCCACCAGTGATTCGGGGGCAGGCGGCTACTCTGCGGCCAACGTCCTGACTTTC; cdr3_aa: CATSDSGAGGYSAANVLTF
d_call: .; clone_size: .; v_call: TRBV6-5; j_call: TRBJ2-1; cdr3_nt: TGTGCCAGCAGTTACGGGTCCGGTGAGCAGTTCTTC; cdr3_aa: CASSYGSGEQFF